This T cell receptor (beta chain) was sequenced in a study of blood T cell repertoires in COVID-19. Study summary: The study drew acute and convalescent COVID-19 samples from the United States, Italy and Spain.

As handled by the study authors: Reference gene primers were amplified, and this amplification served to estimate nucleated cell counts. Method: immunoSEQ multiplex PCR; TCRdb's copy keeps in-frame clones and lacks some. The D gene and trimming were derived from the DNA, and the V and J assignments and clone size from that table. The repertoire consists of 73,000 or so clones, with 83% occurring once and the leading ten covering approximately 6%. Germline CDR1 and CDR2: LGHDT and YNNKEL (reference sequence). CDR3 size: 13 residues. Deletions cut 1 base from V and 10 bases from J, with 13 bases between.

The sample consisted of peripheral blood. V is TRBV3-1 (or the pseudogene TRBV3-2) and J is TRBJ1-1; no reliable D call. The source is an older woman with acute or convalescent COVID-19. In DNA, the CDR3 is TGTGCCAGCAGCCAAGGAGAAAGCCCTGCAGCTTTCTTT. Amino acid sequence: CASSQGESPAAFF.